The 20 T cell receptor beta chains below all came from one sample that was sequenced in a study of technical replicates of blood from a handful of donors. Here immunoSEQ multiplex PCR was the method, and the copy in TCRdb shows in-frame clones only, minus some. The data contain 72,000 or so clones, around 96% of them singletons. The material sequenced was T cells isolated from PBMCs. The receptors stem from a human donor in good health.

The chain is built from TRBV4-1 and TRBJ2-5, with 9 bases matching TRBD1. Per the germline V gene, CDR1 is MGHRA and CDR2 is YSYEKL. J was trimmed by 3 bases and V by 4 bases; bases with no gene match: 9. There are 16 residues in the CDR3. This CDR3 reads CASSRGGQGKKETQYF. The CDR3 DNA reads TGCGCCAGCAGCCGGGGGGGACAGGGTAAAAAAGAGACCCAGTACTTC.

The chain combines TRBV4-1 with TRBJ2-1; TRBD2 matches 10 bases. Germline-derived CDR1 and CDR2 are MGHRA and YSYEKL. The CDR3 sequence is 15 residues long. V shed 1 base, J shed 7 bases, and the junction held 4 bases outside the gene matches. In DNA form, the CDR3 reads TGCGCCAGCAGCCAAGGTAGCGGGAGGAATAATGAGCAGTTCTTC. Protein sequence: CASSQGSGRNNEQFF.

V gene TRBV9 combines with J gene TRBJ1-2; 7 bases map to TRBD1. Germline V gene lookup returns CDR1 SGDLS and CDR2 YYNGEE. The trim removed 0 bases at V and 4 bases at J, leaving 6 bases unmatched. The CDR3 contains 15 residues. Here the CDR3 DNA reads TGTGCCAGCAGCGTAGGGACAGGCTTTACCTATGGCTACACCTTC. Its translation: CASSVGTGFTYGYTF.

The J gene is TRBJ2-2, the V gene TRBV4-1; 8 bases match TRBD2. The CDR3 totals 17 residues. Germline V lookup: CDR1 MGHRA, CDR2 YSYEKL. V trimming: 1 base; J trimming: 7 bases; junction bases outside the gene matches: 11. The CDR3 DNA reads TGCGCCAGCAGCCAAGGGGAGCGGGAGTTAGGTCGCGGGGAGCTGTTTTTT. Its translation is CASSQGERELGRGELFF.

The chain employs TRBV19 and TRBJ2-5, with 9 positions matching TRBD1. V trimming: 6 bases; J trimming: 2 bases; junction bases outside the gene matches: 7. The length of the CDR3 is 15 residues. Germline values: CDR1 LNHDA, CDR2 SQIVND (reference sequence). CDR3 sequence reads: CASRDRGGAQETQYF. Here the CDR3 DNA reads TGTGCCAGTAGGGACAGGGGCGGAGCACAAGAGACCCAGTACTTC. The whole variable domain, filled in from reference TRBV19 and TRBJ2-5, reads DGGITQSPKYLFRKEGQNVTLSCEQNLNHDAMYWYRQDPGQGLRLIYYSQIVNDFQKGDIAEGYSVSREKKESFPLTVTSAQKNPTAFYLCASRDRGGAQETQYFGPGTRLLVL.

The chain joins TRBV5-1 to TRBJ1-2; 7 nucleotides match TRBD1. CDR1 and CDR2 (germline): SGHRS, YFSETQ. CDR3 size: 14 residues. V dropped 0 bases and J dropped 2; count of bases not matched to a gene: 1. The CDR3 DNA follows: TGCGCCAGCAGCTTGGAGACAGGGAACTATGGCTACACCTTC. As protein: CASSLETGNYGYTF.

The chain carries TRBV28 and TRBJ2-7; 8 bases agree with TRBD1. V dropped 9 bases and J dropped 4; count of bases not matched to a gene: 14. The CDR3 extends over 15 amino acids. CDR1 MDHEN and CDR2 SYDVKM come from the germline V gene. The CDR3 DNA sequence: TGTGCCAGTACCCAGGGGGCCTCCTTGAAGTACGAGCAGTACTTC. Amino acid sequence: CASTQGASLKYEQYF.

The chain recombines TRBV5-1 with TRBJ2-7; 7 nucleotides match TRBD1. Germline V lookup: CDR1 SGHRS, CDR2 YFSETQ. V shed 5 bases and J 2 bases; nucleotides not matched to a gene: 7. The CDR3 has 14 amino acids. The CDR3 reads CASRSTGDPYEQYF. Here the CDR3 DNA reads TGCGCCAGCAGGTCTACAGGGGACCCCTACGAGCAGTACTTC. The full variable domain, completed using reference TRBV5-1 and TRBJ2-7, is KAGVTQTPRYLIKTRGQQVTLSCSPISGHRSVSWYQQTPGQGLQFLFEYFSETQRNKGNFPGRFSGRQFSNSRSEMNVSTLELGDSALYLCASRSTGDPYEQYFGPGTRLTVT.

J is TRBJ2-5 and V is TRBV19, with a weak D call TRBD2 (5 bases). The CDR3 length is 12 residues. From germline, CDR1 is LNHDA and CDR2 SQIVND (reference sequence). V lost 6 bases and J lost 7, with 12 bases in between. For the CDR3, the DNA is TGTGCCAGTAGCGGGGTCGTAGGGACCCAGTACTTC. It translates to CASSGVVGTQYF.

The chain joins TRBV11-1 to TRBJ2-1; 10 bases fit TRBD1. V was clipped by 5 bases and J by 14 bases; unmatched bases: 9. The CDR3 consists of 13 residues. CDR1 and CDR2 from the germline V gene are SGHAT and FQDESV (reference sequence). The DNA of the CDR3 is TGTGCCAGCAGCCCAGAGAGACAGGGGGCTGAGTTCTTC. Protein sequence: CASSPERQGAEFF.

This clone was found a few times. The chain links TRBV19 to TRBJ2-7, with 8 bases that match TRBD2. CDR1 and CDR2 (germline): LNHDA, SQIVND (reference sequence). The V and J ends lost 3 bases and 2 bases, in that order; junction bases with no gene match: 0. The CDR3 consists of 13 residues. CDR3 bases: TGTGCCAGTAGTATTAGCGGGACCTACGAGCAGTACTTC. It codes for CASSISGTYEQYF.

This clone was recorded only once. The chain joins TRBV4-2 to TRBJ2-1; D is unresolved. Germline V lookup: CDR1 LGHNA, CDR2 YNFKEQ. Between the trimmed V and J ends, which lost 1 base and 10 bases, there was a span of 5 bases. The CDR3 is 11 residues long. CDR3 sequence: CASSQGAEQFF. In DNA form, the CDR3 reads TGTGCCAGCAGCCAAGGAGCGGAGCAGTTCTTC.

The V call is TRBV7-2, the J call TRBJ2-7; tentatively, D is TRBD1 (5 bases). The germline gives CDR1 SGHTA, CDR2 FQGNSA. There are 14 residues in the CDR3. V was trimmed by 3 bases and J by 3 bases, leaving 12 bases between them. CDR3 residues: CASSFGLQVYEQYF. The CDR3 DNA is TGTGCCAGCAGCTTTGGTTTACAGGTCTACGAGCAGTACTTC.

V gene TRBV5-1 combines with J gene TRBJ2-7; TRBD1 agrees at 9 bases. CDR1 is SGHRS, CDR2 YFSETQ, per germline. The CDR3 has 15 amino acids. V lost 4 bases to trimming and J lost 5 bases; unmatched junction nucleotides: 10. The CDR3 nucleotides read TGCGCCAGCAGCCGCTACTCCGGGACAGGGAACGAGCAGTACTTC. It specifies CASSRYSGTGNEQYF.

The J gene is TRBJ1-3, the V gene TRBV4-1, with D hard to call. CDR3 length: 18 amino acids. Germline CDR1 reads MGHRA; CDR2 reads YSYEKL. V was shortened by 1 base and J by 0 bases, with 16 bases between the two germline ends. The CDR3 sequence is CASSQVLTAANSGNTIYF. CDR3 coding DNA: TGCGCCAGCAGCCAAGTGTTAACAGCGGCCAACTCTGGAAACACCATATATTTT.

The chain links TRBV5-1 to TRBJ2-1; 8 positions agree with TRBD1. V lost 4 bases, J lost 3 bases, and 18 bases stayed unmatched. The CDR3 is 19 amino acids. Germline V gives CDR1 SGHRS, CDR2 YFSETQ. CDR3 in DNA: TGCGCCAGCAGCATACCAATCAATTCCGGGACAGGCCTCTACAATGAGCAGTTCTTC. Its protein product is CASSIPINSGTGLYNEQFF.

The rearrangement joins TRBV6-5 to TRBJ1-2; D remains unclear. The CDR3 runs 15 residues. Germline values: CDR1 MNHEY, CDR2 SVGAGI. V lost 2 bases, J lost 12 bases, and 22 bases lay in between. CDR3 bases: TGTGCCAGCAGTTACAACGGGATCTCAGCGGCGGGTAACACCTTC. This encodes CASSYNGISAAGNTF.

V is TRBV27 and J is TRBJ1-5, with unresolved D. Germline V gives CDR1 MNHEY, CDR2 SMNVEV (reference sequence). V was trimmed by 3 bases and J by 4 bases, leaving 7 bases between them. The CDR3 is 13 residues long. The CDR3: CASSFTENQPQHF. The CDR3 DNA is TGTGCCAGCAGTTTCACAGAGAATCAGCCCCAGCATTTT.

The J gene is TRBJ1-1, the V gene TRBV5-1, with a weak D call TRBD1 (5 bases). The CDR3 runs 14 residues. The V end was cut by 4 bases, the J end by 7 bases, with 17 bases between. Germline CDR1 SGHRS, CDR2 YFSETQ. CDR3 bases: TGCGCCAGCAGCCCCTCAGGGCCGACAATTGAAGCTTTCTTT. Translating gives CASSPSGPTIEAFF.

V and J are TRBV30 and TRBJ2-7; D uncertain. The length of the CDR3 is 11 residues. The V and J ends lost 2 bases and 4 bases respectively, with 6 bases between them. Per germline, CDR1 GTSNPN and CDR2 SVGIG (reference sequence). The DNA for the CDR3 is TGTGCCTGGAGTACTACATACGAGCAGTACTTC. This gives the protein CAWSTTYEQYF.